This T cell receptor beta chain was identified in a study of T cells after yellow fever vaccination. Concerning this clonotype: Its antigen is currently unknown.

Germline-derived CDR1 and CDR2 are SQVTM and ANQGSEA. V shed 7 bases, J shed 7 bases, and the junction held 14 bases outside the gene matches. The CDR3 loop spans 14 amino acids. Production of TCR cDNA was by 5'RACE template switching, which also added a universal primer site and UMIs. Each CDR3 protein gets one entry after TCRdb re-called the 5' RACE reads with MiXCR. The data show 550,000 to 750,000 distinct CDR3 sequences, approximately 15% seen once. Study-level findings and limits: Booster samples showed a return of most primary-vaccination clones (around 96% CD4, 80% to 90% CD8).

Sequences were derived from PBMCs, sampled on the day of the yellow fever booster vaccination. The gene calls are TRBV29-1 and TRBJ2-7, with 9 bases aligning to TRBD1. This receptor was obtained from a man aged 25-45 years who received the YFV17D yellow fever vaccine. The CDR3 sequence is CSASLDRGTGEQYF. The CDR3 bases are TGCAGCGCCAGTTTGGACAGGGGCACGGGGGAGCAGTACTTC.